The 22 T cell receptor beta chains reported below all come from one sample, sequenced in a study of CD8 T cells in Susac syndrome. After extraction with the RNeasy kit, roughly 0.5 to 1 ug of the RNA was reverse transcribed using random hexamers. MiXCR was run by TCRdb on the immunoSEQ multiplex PCR reads, yielding one entry per CDR3 protein. This sample has some 150,000 distinct CDR3 sequences, with about 95% found just once. Source material: CD4+ T cells from PBMCs. The receptor source for this set is a human donor with Susac syndrome.

This chain uses TRBV30 with TRBJ2-7; 8 bases align to TRBD1. V shed 2 bases, J shed 9 bases, and the junction held 3 bases outside the gene matches. This CDR3 is built from 11 residues. From germline, CDR1 is GTSNPN and CDR2 SVGIG (reference sequence). CDR3 DNA sequence: TGTGCCTGGAGTCGTGACAGGGGGCAGTACTTC. Protein product: CAWSRDRGQYF.

This rearrangement joins TRBV9 to TRBJ1-1; unclear D gene. The CDR3 consists of 13 residues. CDR1 and CDR2 from the germline V gene are SGDLS and YYNGEE. Between the trimmed V and J ends, which lost 7 bases and 7 bases, there was a span of 17 bases. CDR3 DNA: TGTGCCAGCTCCCGTACCCCGAACGGTGAAGCTTTCTTT. Translated, it gives CASSRTPNGEAFF.

A single count supports this clonotype. This chain joins TRBV20-1 and TRBJ2-1; TRBD2 matches 7 bases. CDR3 length: 12 amino acids. The germline V gene has CDR1 DFQATT and CDR2 SNEGSKA (reference sequence). J gave up 5 bases and V 6 bases, and 4 bases lay outside the gene matches. CDR3 nucleotides: TGCAGTGCAGCTAGCGGCAACAATGAGCAGTTCTTC. This gives the protein CSAASGNNEQFF.

The V call is TRBV3-1, the J call TRBJ2-5; 7 bases agree with TRBD1. The germline CDR1 and CDR2 sequences are LGHDT and YNNKEL (reference sequence). V shed 2 bases, J shed 3 bases, and the junction held 0 bases outside the gene matches. The CDR3 sequence is 13 residues long. CDR3 region: CASSQQGEETQYF. Written as DNA, the CDR3 is TGTGCCAGCAGCCAACAGGGGGAAGAGACCCAGTACTTC.

The rearrangement joins TRBV7-8 to TRBJ2-5; possibly TRBD1 for D (5 bases). CDR3 length: 14 residues. V lost 5 bases and J 4 bases, leaving 14 bases between the germline ends. Germline V lookup: CDR1 SGHVS, CDR2 FQNEAQ. The DNA of the CDR3 is TGTGCCAGCAGCCGGATTACAGGACGAGAGACCCAGTACTTC. It specifies CASSRITGRETQYF.

This sequence joins TRBV30 and TRBJ2-5; tentatively, D is TRBD2 (6 bases). V was cut by 1 base and J by 4 bases, with 10 bases left in between. CDR3 length: 13 amino acids. In germline, CDR1 is GTSNPN, CDR2 SVGIG (reference sequence). CDR3 sequence: CAWSGGGIETQYF. Written as DNA, the CDR3 is TGTGCCTGGAGTGGTGGAGGGATAGAGACCCAGTACTTC.

The chain links TRBV15 to TRBJ2-1, with D possibly TRBD2 on 5 matching bases. Germline loops: CDR1 LNHNV, CDR2 YYDKDF (reference sequence). The CDR3 contains 15 residues. V was trimmed by 9 bases and J by 3 bases, leaving 18 bases between them. The CDR3 DNA follows: TGTGCCACGGGTGCGGGCCCCTCGGGCTACAATGAGCAGTTCTTC. Translating gives CATGAGPSGYNEQFF.

V usage is TRBV7-9 and J usage is TRBJ1-6; 8 nucleotides agree with TRBD1. V lost 7 bases to trimming and J lost 6 bases; unmatched junction nucleotides: 5. Germline values: CDR1 SEHNR, CDR2 FQNEAQ (reference sequence). The CDR3 has 14 residues. CDR3 DNA sequence: TGTGCCAGCACCGGACAGGGCGGTAATTCACCCCTCCACTTT. This codes for CASTGQGGNSPLHF.

J is TRBJ2-5 and V is TRBV12-3 or TRBV12-4; 7 bases map to TRBD2. J was trimmed by 3 bases and V by 4 bases; bases with no gene match: 5. The CDR3 totals 14 residues. The CDR3 loop reads CASSSGGGKETQYF. DNA of the CDR3: TGTGCCAGCAGTTCGGGAGGAGGGAAAGAGACCCAGTACTTC.

The chain links TRBV20-1 to TRBJ2-7, with D possibly TRBD2 on 5 matching bases. In germline, CDR1 is DFQATT, CDR2 SNEGSKA (reference sequence). V shed 1 base and J shed 5 bases, with 9 bases lying between them. The CDR3 loop spans 12 amino acids. CDR3 DNA: TGCAGTGCTAGAGTGAGGGAGAACGAGCAGTACTTC. Its translation is CSARVRENEQYF.

The rearrangement links TRBV5-1 to TRBJ1-4; 9 bases are shared with TRBD1. This CDR3 is 14 amino acids long. Germline CDR1 is SGHRS and CDR2 is YFSETQ. The V and J ends lost 4 bases and 5 bases, in that order; junction bases with no gene match: 3. In nucleotides, the CDR3 is TGCGCCAGCAGCCTAGGGACAGGGAATGAAAAACTGTTTTTT. Its translation is CASSLGTGNEKLFF.

The chain recombines TRBV12-5 with TRBJ2-7; D may be TRBD1 (5 bases). The V gene lost 5 bases and the J gene lost 4 bases, with 12 bases spanning the gap. CDR3 length: 13 amino acids. Looked up from germline, CDR1 is LGHNT and CDR2 is FRNRAP. The CDR3 reads CASGEGALYEQYF. The CDR3 region has the DNA TGTGCTAGTGGTGAAGGGGCGTTGTACGAGCAGTACTTC.

The chain carries TRBV15 and TRBJ2-4; possible D gene TRBD1, 6 bases. This CDR3 is 13 amino acids long. Germline V CDR1 and CDR2: LNHNV, YYDKDF (reference sequence). Trimming took 1 base from V and 9 from J, leaving 10 bases between them. The CDR3 loop reads CATSRGDKGIQYF. The CDR3, as DNA: TGTGCCACCAGCAGAGGGGACAAGGGCATTCAGTACTTC.

This sequence joins TRBV29-1 and TRBJ1-1; weak D call: TRBD1 (6 bases). From germline, CDR1 is SQVTM and CDR2 ANQGSEA. V dropped 6 bases and J dropped 3 bases, with 11 bases sitting between them. CDR3 size: 12 residues. The CDR3 DNA reads TGCAGCGTGCCGGGACAATACACTGAAGCTTTCTTT. It is translated as CSVPGQYTEAFF.

The J gene is TRBJ1-2, the V gene TRBV10-3; D may be TRBD1 (5 bases). V was trimmed by 0 bases and J by 8 bases, leaving 16 bases between them. Germline V gene data show CDR1 as ENHRY and CDR2 as SYGVKD. The length of the CDR3 is 15 residues. Here the CDR3 DNA reads TGTGCCATCAGTGAGTCGAGAAGGGGACCGTGGGGCTACACCTTC. Translating gives CAISESRRGPWGYTF.

There are a few counts of this clonotype. This chain uses TRBV4-1 with TRBJ2-7; D perhaps matches TRBD2 (6 bases). There are 14 residues in the CDR3. In germline, CDR1 is MGHRA, CDR2 YSYEKL. Trimming cost V 3 bases and J 2 bases, with 11 bases left between them. The DNA of the CDR3 is TGCGCCAGCAGCCAGGCCGCGGGACCCTACGAGCAGTACTTC. Amino acids: CASSQAAGPYEQYF.

CDR3: CASSLDRGGAGEQFF. The CDR3 coding sequence is TGTGCCAGCAGCTTAGATCGTGGGGGGGCGGGTGAGCAGTTCTTC. The chain couples TRBV11-3 to TRBJ2-1; tentative D call: TRBD2 (7 bases). V was clipped by 0 bases and J by 9 bases, with 15 bases between them. This CDR3 contains 15 residues. Germline V gives CDR1 SGHNT, CDR2 YENEEA.

This sequence joins TRBV7-2 and TRBJ1-5, with 7 bases lining up with TRBD1. Trimming at V came to 1 base and at J to 4 bases, leaving 4 bases not matched to a gene. The CDR3 is made up of 15 amino acids. CDR1 and CDR2 (germline): SGHTA, FQGNSA. CDR3 sequence: CASSLGGQRNQPQHF. The CDR3, as DNA: TGTGCCAGCAGCTTAGGGGGACAGCGAAATCAGCCCCAGCATTTT.

CDR3 in DNA: TGTGCCAGCAGTTTGTGGCAGATCAATCAGCCCCAGCATTTT. Its protein is CASSLWQINQPQHF. V usage is TRBV12-3 or TRBV12-4 and J usage is TRBJ1-5, with unresolved D. The CDR3 spans 14 residues. The V and J ends lost 3 bases and 3 bases respectively, with 9 bases between them.

The sample holds one count of this clonotype. The chain recombines TRBV28 with TRBJ2-3; D might be TRBD1 or TRBD2, each matching 5 bases. The CDR3 consists of 15 residues. Germline CDR1 and CDR2: MDHEN and SYDVKM. With 3 bases removed from V and 3 bases from J, the gap between germline ends came to 13 bases. This chain's CDR3 is CASSLLGWGTDTQYF. Written as DNA, the CDR3 is TGTGCCAGCAGTTTGCTCGGGTGGGGGACAGATACGCAGTATTTT.

This rearrangement joins TRBV29-1 to TRBJ1-2, with TRBD1 matching over 8 bases. V was clipped by 6 bases and J by 8 bases; unmatched bases: 11. CDR3 length: 13 residues. Germline CDR1 reads SQVTM; CDR2 reads ANQGSEA. The CDR3 nucleotides read TGCAGCGTGGACAAGGCAGGGGGCGGGGGCTACACCTTC. Its protein product is CSVDKAGGGGYTF.

This clonotype was detected once. This rearrangement joins TRBV12-3 or TRBV12-4 to TRBJ2-5; TRBD2 agrees at 11 bases. CDR3 length: 14 amino acids. The V gene end was trimmed by 5 bases and the J gene end by 4 bases; junction bases not matched to a gene: 3. DNA for the CDR3: TGTGCCAGCAGTAGGCTAGCGGGAGGAGAGACCCAGTACTTC. It translates to CASSRLAGGETQYF.